This T cell receptor (beta chain) was identified in a study of radiotherapy plus CTLA-4 blockade in lung cancer. Study summary: Disease control was seen in about 30% of patients, objective responses in approximately 20%. Study-level points and caveats: In blood, tumor-derived TCR clones expanded after radiotherapy plus ipilimumab.

The data were produced by immunoSEQ multiplex PCR, yet TCRdb's version contains in-frame clones alone and is incomplete. The sample includes 95,000 to 150,000 clones, 70% to 90% of them seen just once. Patients with chemo-refractory metastatic non-small-cell lung cancer received focal radiation plus CTLA-4 blockade with ipilimumab. The germline CDR1 and CDR2 sequences are SGHDT and YYEEEE. Trimming pared 2 bases from V and 6 bases from J, leaving 9 bases between. The CDR3 covers 13 residues. This clone was recorded only once. No antigen is known for it. This receptor was identified in a human donor with non-small cell lung cancer that progressed on radiotherapy plus ipilimumab. The input for sequencing was peripheral blood, taken from a patient treated with radiotherapy plus ipilimumab. V gene TRBV5-6 combines with J gene TRBJ2-1, with a weak D call TRBD2 (6 bases). The CDR3 is CASSLVGGNEQFF. CDR3 coding DNA: TGTGCCAGCAGCTTAGTCGGGGGCAATGAGCAGTTCTTC.